This T cell receptor (beta chain) was recovered during a study of blood T cell repertoires in COVID-19. Study members were between about 18 and 100 years old and lived in 20 to 25 US regions. Participants' reported clinical history set cohort assignment. This CDR3 region has 14 residues. Germline V CDR1 and CDR2: SGHRS, YFSETQ. V lost 5 bases and J lost 5; bases outside the gene matches: 5. Libraries were prepared by immunoSEQ multiplex PCR; TCRdb keeps only in-frame clonotypes and omits some of them. The sample records over 120,000 clones, 75% to 80% being singletons. The rearrangement links TRBV5-1 to TRBJ2-7, with 12 bases fitting TRBD2. Sequenced material: PBMCs or T cells enriched from blood (not recorded which). The source is a woman in her 50s who had recovered from COVID-19. This CDR3 reads CASSPSGRGNEQYF. The CDR3 nucleotides read TGCGCCAGCAGTCCTAGCGGGAGGGGGAACGAGCAGTACTTC.